This T cell receptor beta chain was documented in a study of neurological immune-mediated disorders. Overall study results and limits: HTLV-1-associated myelopathy led in TCR clonal expansion, while multiple sclerosis ranked lowest, below healthy controls.

Unsorted libraries were prepared from 2 million PBMCs held at -80 C. This clonotype has ten or more counts. What it recognizes is unknown. TCRdb reprocessed the 5' RACE reads via MiXCR and lists one record per CDR3 protein. In the table there are about 48,000 distinct CDR3 sequences, 10% of which are singletons. V lost 1 base, J lost 4 bases, and 9 bases lay in between. This CDR3 has 14 amino acids. Germline V gene data show CDR1 as SGHRS and CDR2 as YFSETQ. The receptor was isolated from a woman between 40 and 50 years old with HTLV-1-associated myelopathy (HAM/TSP). The material sequenced was PBMCs. V is TRBV5-1 and J is TRBJ1-3; a possible D gene is TRBD1 (5 bases). In DNA, the CDR3 is TGCGCCAGCAGCTTGTCAGGGTCCGGAAACACCATATATTTT. The encoded protein is CASSLSGSGNTIYF.